The rows below give T cell receptor beta chains drawn from one sample of a study of T cell repertoires in cytomegalovirus infection. TCRdb reprocessed the reads with MiXCR, giving one entry per CDR3 protein. Seen here are 750,000 to 900,000 distinct CDR3 sequences, under 35% observed once, and the top ten hold around 13%. Their antigen targets remain unknown. Sequenced here: cultured CD8+ T cells from PBMCs, sampled from culture after CMV antigen stimulation. The receptors stem from a human donor in good health (CMV status not recorded). Some clones in this sample may be carry-over from other donors' samples. Both conserved end residues are part of each CDR3. The D gene is left open where the match is weak. Size tells how often a clone was seen (once, few, many) or the class of an expanded clone, and some rows leave it out.

J | V | D | size | DNA | CDR3
TRBJ1-5 | TRBV7-2 | TRBD1 | many | TGTGCCAGCAGCCGAACCGGACAGGTTAGCAATCAGCCCCAGCATTTT | CASSRTGQVSNQPQHF
TRBJ2-1 | TRBV4-2 | - | - | TGTGCCAGCAGCCAAGAGAAGAGCCCCATGACAGAGCAGTTCTTC | CASSQEKSPMTEQFF
TRBJ1-5 | TRBV12-3/TRBV12-4 | - | - | TGTGCCAACAGTTTCGACAGTCCGTATAGCAATCAGCCCCAGCATTTT | CANSFDSPYSNQPQHF
TRBJ2-1 | TRBV2 | - | - | TGTGCCACCCGGGACGGCGGTTACAATGAGCAGTTCTTC | CATRDGGYNEQFF
TRBJ1-1 | TRBV6-5 | - | - | TGTGCCAGCAGTTATTATGAGGGGCAAACTGAAGCTTTCTTT | CASSYYEGQTEAFF
TRBJ2-2 | TRBV7-8 | TRBD1 | many | TGTGCCAGCAGCTCGGACAGGGGGTCGAACACCGGGGAGCTGTTTTTT | CASSSDRGSNTGELFF
TRBJ2-5 | TRBV10-3 | - | - | TGTGCCATCAGCCCGACTCGGGGGGACAACCAAGAGACCCAGTACTTC | CAISPTRGDNQETQYF
TRBJ2-1 | TRBV27 | - | few | TGTGCCAGCAGTTTTCCCTTGCGCCTGGAGGAGCAGTTCTTC | CASSFPLRLEEQFF
TRBJ2-4 | TRBV19 | - | - | TGTGCCAGTAGTTCCCCGTCCAAAAACATTCAGTACTTC | CASSSPSKNIQYF
TRBJ2-1 | TRBV7-6 | - | many | TGTGCCAGCAGCTTAGGCAGTAGCTCCTACAATGAGCAGTTCTTC | CASSLGSSSYNEQFF
TRBJ1-6 | TRBV15 | - | - | TGTGCCACCAGGGCCCAGTTCTATAATTCACCCCTCCACTTT | CATRAQFYNSPLHF
TRBJ1-1 | TRBV19 | - | - | TGTGCCAGTAGTATAGGACAGAAATTGAACACTGAAGCTTTCTTT | CASSIGQKLNTEAFF
TRBJ1-3 | TRBV2 | - | - | TGTGCCAGAATGTCGGGATCCTCTGGAAACACCATATATTTT | CARMSGSSGNTIYF
TRBJ1-5 | TRBV20-1 | TRBD1 | - | TGCAGTGCGAACCCCTACAGGGGCAGGGATCAGCCCCAGCATTTT | CSANPYRGRDQPQHF
TRBJ2-3 | TRBV27 | - | few | TGTGCCAGCAGTTTCGGGGCTCCCGCGTCGAAGCAGTATTTT | CASSFGAPASKQYF
TRBJ1-2 | TRBV19 | TRBD1 | - | TGTGCCAGTAGGCGGGGACAGGAGGGACGGGAGGATGGCTACACCTTC | CASRRGQEGREDGYTF
TRBJ2-3 | TRBV27 | - | few | TGTGCCAGCTGCAAGGAACCTACTTACACAGATACGCAGTATTTT | CASCKEPTYTDTQYF
TRBJ1-4 | TRBV4-3 | - | - | TGCGCCAGCACTCCCACCTGGGGAGGGGGAGGTGAAAAACTGTTTTTT | CASTPTWGGGGEKLFF
TRBJ1-2 | TRBV7-9 | - | few | TGTGCCAGCAGCTCCGGACAGTCTCCCAACTATGGCTACACCTTC | CASSSGQSPNYGYTF
TRBJ1-5 | TRBV12-3/TRBV12-4 | TRBD1 | - | TGTGCCAGCAGTTTCTTAGTAGGCAGGGGGGCCCATCAGCCCCAGCATTTT | CASSFLVGRGAHQPQHF
TRBJ1-1 | TRBV7-9 | - | - | TGTGCCAGCAGCTACCCTCCGGGGGGGTTCACTGAAGCTTTCTTT | CASSYPPGGFTEAFF
TRBJ2-2 | TRBV28 | - | few | TGTGCCAGCAGTTTAATGGTGACGGGTACCGGGGAGCTGTTTTTT | CASSLMVTGTGELFF
TRBJ2-5 | TRBV7-9 | - | many | TGTGCCAGCAGCTTAAAAGAGACCCAGTACTTC | CASSLKETQYF
TRBJ1-5 | TRBV27 | TRBD1 | - | TGTGCCAGCCGGGACAGGGGTTTGTCTCAGCCCCAGCATTTT | CASRDRGLSQPQHF
TRBJ1-2 | TRBV4-1 | - | - | TGCGCCAGCAGCCAAATACAGGGAACGCGGTATGGCTACACCTTC | CASSQIQGTRYGYTF
TRBJ1-5 | TRBV20-1 | - | once | TGCAGTGCTAGAGATCTCGGGAAAGTCCCTCAGCCCCAGCATTTT | CSARDLGKVPQPQHF
TRBJ2-5 | TRBV4-1 | TRBD1 | few | TGCGCCAGCAGCCAAGGGGACCAGGGGGACGAGACCCAGTACTTC | CASSQGDQGDETQYF
TRBJ1-1 | TRBV11-2 | TRBD1 | - | TGTGCCAGCAGCTTAGATCGACGAGGGGGCGGCTTGAACACTGAAGCTTTCTTT | CASSLDRRGGGLNTEAFF
TRBJ2-1 | TRBV28 | - | - | TGTGCCAGCAGTTTACGGAGTCAGGCAGGGTGGATGGATGAGCAGTTCTTC | CASSLRSQAGWMDEQFF
TRBJ1-1 | TRBV12-5 | - | few | TGTGCTAGTGGTTTGGTATATGGGGTTGCTGAAGCTTTCTTT | CASGLVYGVAEAFF
TRBJ1-1 | TRBV6-2/TRBV6-3 | - | few | TGTGCCAGCAGACCGTTTTGGGCAGGACTGAACACTGAAGCTTTCTTT | CASRPFWAGLNTEAFF
TRBJ2-7 | TRBV2 | - | - | TGTGCCTCGGCAGGGGCTATAACCTACGAGCAGTACTTC | CASAGAITYEQYF
TRBJ2-1 | TRBV6-5 | - | - | TGTGCCAGCAGTTATTCCCCCGGGACTCCCTTCCATGAGCAGTTCTTC | CASSYSPGTPFHEQFF
TRBJ1-5 | TRBV6-2/TRBV6-3 | TRBD1 | few | TGTGCCAGCAGTGGCGGGACAGCCAGCAATCAGCCCCAGCATTTT | CASSGGTASNQPQHF
TRBJ1-2 | TRBV7-4 | - | - | TGTGCCAGCAGCTCCCCAGCGGGGACCAACTATGGCTACACCTTC | CASSSPAGTNYGYTF
TRBJ2-1 | TRBV7-6 | - | many | TGTGCCAGCAGCTTCAGGTCGACATCAGGGGAGCAGTTCTTC | CASSFRSTSGEQFF
TRBJ1-3 | TRBV6-5 | - | - | TGTGCCAGCAGTTACTCGACAGGCACACGTTTCCCCATATATTTT | CASSYSTGTRFPIYF
TRBJ2-3 | TRBV11-2 | TRBD2 | - | TGTGCCAGCAGCTTAGGAGGTCTAGCGGGGTCGGGGAATACGCAGTATTTT | CASSLGGLAGSGNTQYF
TRBJ2-1 | TRBV4-1 | - | once | TGCGCCAGCAGCCAAATGAGCTCCTACAATGAGCAGTTCTTC | CASSQMSSYNEQFF
TRBJ1-1 | TRBV7-6 | - | many | TGTGCCAGCAGCTTACAGGTTACCATGAACACTGAAGCTTTCTTT | CASSLQVTMNTEAFF
TRBJ2-3 | TRBV7-8 | TRBD1 | many | TGTGCCAGCAGCCCGGACAGGGCGCCAGATACGCAGTATTTT | CASSPDRAPDTQYF
TRBJ2-1 | TRBV4-2 | TRBD1 | - | TGTGCCAGCAGCCAATCACAGGGGGCCGCCCCCTACAATGAGCAGTTCTTC | CASSQSQGAAPYNEQFF
TRBJ1-2 | TRBV7-9 | TRBD1 | - | TGTGCCAGCAGCCCACACAACAGGGGGCAGGATGGCTACACCTTC | CASSPHNRGQDGYTF
TRBJ1-3 | TRBV29-1 | - | - | TGCAGCCGTCGGGAGGGGAAGAGAGGAAACACCATATATTTT | CSRREGKRGNTIYF
TRBJ1-6 | TRBV7-3 | - | few | TGTGCCAGCAGGTACAGGAAGAGCTCCTATAATTCACCCCTCCACTTT | CASRYRKSSYNSPLHF
TRBJ1-1 | TRBV15 | TRBD1 | - | TGTGCCACCAGCGGGACAGCTATGAACACTGAAGCTTTCTTT | CATSGTAMNTEAFF
TRBJ1-1 | TRBV28 | - | few | TGTGCCAGCAGTTTATGGCGAAGTGTTATGAACACTGAAGCTTTCTTT | CASSLWRSVMNTEAFF
TRBJ1-1 | TRBV19 | TRBD1 | few | TGTGCCAGTAGTATAACAGGGGGCACGAACACTGAAGCTTTCTTT | CASSITGGTNTEAFF
TRBJ1-4 | TRBV7-4 | - | once | TGTGCCAGCAGCTTACGCAGGGATGAAAAACTGTTTTTT | CASSLRRDEKLFF
TRBJ2-5 | TRBV7-8 | - | few | TGTGCCAGCAGCTCTCAGGGTTCCGAGACCCAGTACTTC | CASSSQGSETQYF
TRBJ1-5 | TRBV7-9 | - | many | TGTGCCAGCAGCTCCGGACGGGGTAGTTCCCGGCCCCAGCATTTT | CASSSGRGSSRPQHF
TRBJ1-5 | TRBV7-6 | - | many | TGTGCCAGCAGCTTAGTCGGAGCGGGCCAGCCCCAGCATTTT | CASSLVGAGQPQHF
TRBJ2-1 | TRBV6-6 | TRBD2 | few | TGTGCCAGCAGTCGACAGGGAGCGGGGGGGACCTACAATGAGCAGTTCTTC | CASSRQGAGGTYNEQFF
TRBJ2-1 | TRBV12-3/TRBV12-4 | TRBD1 | few | TGTGCCAGCAGCTCGGGACAGGGTTATGAGCAGTTCTTC | CASSSGQGYEQFF
TRBJ2-1 | TRBV6-1 | - | many | TGTGCCAGCAGTGCAACGGAGGATGAGCAGTTCTTC | CASSATEDEQFF
TRBJ2-7 | TRBV6-5 | - | - | TGTGCCAGCAGTTCACAGGAAAACTACGAGCAGTACTTC | CASSSQENYEQYF